Below are 12 T cell receptor beta chains sequenced from a single sample in a study of T-cell reconstitution after alpha-beta-depleted transplantation in children. Unique molecular identifiers were incorporated into the prepared TCRbeta library. From the PCR reads, TCRdb called clonotypes with MiXCR, one entry per CDR3 protein. The repertoire consists of fewer than 250,000 distinct CDR3 sequences, with roughly 8.2% occurring once and the leading ten covering nearly 6.5%. The specimen was PBMCs, mostly from graft donor cells, collected 180 days after TCRalphabeta/CD19-depleted stem cell transplant. The origin of the receptors is a male patient younger than 18 who had a stem cell transplant for acute lymphoblastic leukemia, so the T cells may come from the graft donor.

The chain is built from TRBV29-1 and TRBJ1-2; no clear D gene. V lost 1 base, J lost 6 bases, and 15 bases lay in between. This CDR3 is 14 amino acids long. Per germline, CDR1 SQVTM and CDR2 ANQGSEA. The CDR3 sequence is CSVEVNLGGDGYTF. Written as DNA, the CDR3 is TGCAGCGTTGAAGTCAATCTAGGCGGGGATGGCTACACCTTC.

This clonotype has at least ten counts. The genes are TRBV12-3 or TRBV12-4 and TRBJ2-3; unclear D gene. The CDR3 consists of 13 residues. V lost 5 bases and J 4 bases, leaving 10 bases between the germline ends. The CDR3 bases are TGTGCCAGCAGTAACTATCGCGCAGATACGCAGTATTTT. This encodes CASSNYRADTQYF.

This clonotype was seen ten or more times. The chain recombines TRBV12-3 or TRBV12-4 with TRBJ2-3; D gene uncertain. The CDR3 sequence is 13 residues long. V lost 5 bases to trimming and J lost 6 bases, with 12 bases between them. This chain's CDR3 is CASSHRIVDTQYF. DNA of the CDR3: TGTGCCAGCAGTCACCGGATCGTGGATACGCAGTATTTT.

This clonotype was recorded at least ten times. The J gene is TRBJ2-5, the V gene TRBV5-1; 8 nucleotides line up with TRBD2. Germline CDR1 is SGHRS and CDR2 is YFSETQ. CDR3 size: 16 residues. V lost 0 bases, J lost 5 bases, and 9 bases stayed unmatched. This chain's CDR3 is CASSLGSTGGAETQYF. In DNA, the CDR3 is TGCGCCAGCAGCTTGGGATCAACCGGGGGGGCGGAGACCCAGTACTTC.

This clonotype has a handful of counts. The chain uses TRBV19 and TRBJ2-5; 9 nucleotides agree with TRBD1. In germline, CDR1 is LNHDA, CDR2 SQIVND (reference sequence). The V gene end was trimmed by 5 bases and the J gene end by 2 bases; junction bases not matched to a gene: 6. The CDR3 length is 15 residues. The DNA of the CDR3 is TGTGCCAGTAGTTCGCGGGACAGGGTACAAGAGACCCAGTACTTC. This gives the protein CASSSRDRVQETQYF.

This clonotype showed up just once. The chain joins TRBV5-4 to TRBJ2-5; D may be TRBD2 (5 bases). The CDR3 has 12 amino acids. The V end was cut by 3 bases, the J end by 3 bases, with 6 bases between. CDR1 SGHNT and CDR2 YYREEE come from the germline V gene (reference sequence). This CDR3 reads CASSWGEETQYF. The CDR3 DNA sequence: TGTGCCAGCAGCTGGGGAGAAGAGACCCAGTACTTC.

This clonotype was seen repeatedly, ten times or more. The V gene is TRBV10-2, the J gene TRBJ2-2, with a weak D call TRBD2 (5 bases). Trimming cost V 6 bases and J 5 bases, with 16 bases left between them. CDR3 length: 15 amino acids. Germline loops: CDR1 WSHSY, CDR2 SAAADI. In DNA, the CDR3 is TGCGCCAGCAGCCGAGGACTGGTGGATACCGGGGAGCTGTTTTTT. It is translated as CASSRGLVDTGELFF.

The sample holds many counts of this clonotype. The rearrangement uses TRBV28 and TRBJ2-2; no reliable D call. Germline loops: CDR1 MDHEN, CDR2 SYDVKM. This CDR3 is built from 15 residues. V shed 2 bases and J shed 6 bases, with 13 bases lying between them. This chain's CDR3 is CASSLRIDWAGELFF. DNA of the CDR3: TGTGCCAGCAGTTTACGAATTGACTGGGCCGGGGAGCTGTTTTTT. The full variable domain, with the rest looked up from reference TRBV28 and TRBJ2-2, is DVKVTQSSRYLVKRTGEKVFLECVQDMDHENMFWYRQDPGLGLRLIYFSYDVKMKEKGDIPEGYSVSREKKERFSLILESASTNQTSMYLCASSLRIDWAGELFFGEGSRLTVL.

This clonotype came up many times. This chain connects TRBV12-3 or TRBV12-4 to TRBJ1-1, with TRBD1 matching 9 bases. V lost 6 bases to trimming and J lost 3 bases; unmatched junction nucleotides: 11. This CDR3 contains 16 residues. Here the CDR3 DNA reads TGTGCCAGCAGACCGGACAGGGGCGAGAAGGACACTGAAGCTTTCTTT. Its translation: CASRPDRGEKDTEAFF.

This clonotype was recorded at least ten times. Written as DNA, the CDR3 is TGCGCCAGCAGCCAAGAACCTGCGCAAACGTACTACGAGCAGTACTTC. Encoded protein: CASSQEPAQTYYEQYF. The chain carries TRBV4-1 and TRBJ2-7; D is ambiguous. The germline gives CDR1 MGHRA, CDR2 YSYEKL. This CDR3 has 16 residues. V was pared by 0 bases and J by 3 bases, with 15 bases between.

V and J are TRBV6-2 or TRBV6-3 and TRBJ2-3, with unresolved D. The CDR3 spans 14 residues. V lost 2 bases, J lost 3 bases, and 9 bases lay in between. Germline assignment: CDR1 MNHEY and CDR2 SVGEGT. CDR3 sequence: CASSYSVRTDTQYF. The CDR3 bases are TGTGCCAGCAGTTACAGTGTAAGGACAGATACGCAGTATTTT.

In this sample, this clonotype turned up a few times. J is TRBJ2-3 and V is TRBV7-6, with a tentative D call TRBD1 (5 bases). CDR3 size: 14 residues. Deletions cut 1 base from V and 4 bases from J, with 9 bases between. The germline V gene encodes CDR1 SGHVS and CDR2 FNYEAQ. CDR3 residues: CASSLVIGADTQYF. Here the CDR3 DNA reads TGTGCCAGCAGCTTAGTGATAGGGGCAGATACGCAGTATTTT.